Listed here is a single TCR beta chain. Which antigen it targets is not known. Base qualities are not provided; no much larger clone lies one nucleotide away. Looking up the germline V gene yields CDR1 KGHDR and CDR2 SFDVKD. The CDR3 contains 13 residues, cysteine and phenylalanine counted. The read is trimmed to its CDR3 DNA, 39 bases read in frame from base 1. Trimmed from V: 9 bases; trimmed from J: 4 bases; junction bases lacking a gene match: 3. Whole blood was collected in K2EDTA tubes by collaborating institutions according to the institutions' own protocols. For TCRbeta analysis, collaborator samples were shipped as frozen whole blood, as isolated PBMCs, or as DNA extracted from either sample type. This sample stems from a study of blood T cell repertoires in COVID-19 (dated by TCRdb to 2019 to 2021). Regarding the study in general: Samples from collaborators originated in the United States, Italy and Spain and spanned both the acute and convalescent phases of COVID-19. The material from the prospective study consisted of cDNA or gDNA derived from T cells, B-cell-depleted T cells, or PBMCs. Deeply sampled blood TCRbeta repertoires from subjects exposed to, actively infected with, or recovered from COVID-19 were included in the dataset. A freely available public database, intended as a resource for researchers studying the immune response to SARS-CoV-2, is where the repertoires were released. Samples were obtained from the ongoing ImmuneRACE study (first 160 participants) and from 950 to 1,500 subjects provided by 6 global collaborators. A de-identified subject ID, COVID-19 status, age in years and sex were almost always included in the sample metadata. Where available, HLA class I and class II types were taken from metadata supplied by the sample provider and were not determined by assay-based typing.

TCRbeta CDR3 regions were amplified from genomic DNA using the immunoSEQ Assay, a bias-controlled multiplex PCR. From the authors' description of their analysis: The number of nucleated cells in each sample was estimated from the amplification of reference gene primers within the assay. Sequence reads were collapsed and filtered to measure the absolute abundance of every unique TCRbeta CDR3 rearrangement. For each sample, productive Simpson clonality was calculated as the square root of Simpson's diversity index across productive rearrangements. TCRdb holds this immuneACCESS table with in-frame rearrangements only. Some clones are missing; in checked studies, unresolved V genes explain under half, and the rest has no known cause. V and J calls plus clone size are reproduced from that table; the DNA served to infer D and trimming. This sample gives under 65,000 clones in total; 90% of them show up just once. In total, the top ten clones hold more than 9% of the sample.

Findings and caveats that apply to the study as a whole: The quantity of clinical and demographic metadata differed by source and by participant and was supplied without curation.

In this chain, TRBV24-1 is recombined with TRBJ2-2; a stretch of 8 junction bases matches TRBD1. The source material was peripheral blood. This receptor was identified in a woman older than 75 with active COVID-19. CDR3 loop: CATRDRGTGELFF. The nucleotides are TGTGCCACCCGCGACAGGGGCACCGGGGAGCTGTTTTTT.